There are a few counts of the clone carrying this T cell receptor beta chain. Its specificity is not known. The V gene lost 0 bases and the J gene lost 4 bases, with 10 bases spanning the gap. The CDR3 consists of 13 residues. The germline V gene has CDR1 DFQATT and CDR2 SNEGSKA (reference sequence). Combining a sample-barcoded 5' primer with a J-beta primer mix, a second PCR ran for 7 to 11 cycles. MiXCR was run by TCRdb on the 5' RACE reads, yielding one entry per CDR3 protein. The sample records more than 1,400,000 distinct CDR3 sequences, about 40% being singletons. The source of the sample is a study of blood T cells in healthy people across ages. Study-level points and caveats: A roughly linear fall in TCR beta diversity per million T cells was seen with increasing age. Researchers said unsorted PBMCs prevented a conclusive naive versus antigen-experienced comparison.

The sequencing input was blood. The receptor was isolated from a woman under 30 in good health. The J gene is TRBJ2-7, the V gene TRBV20-1; maybe TRBD2 (5 bases). CDR3 in amino acids: CSARDDYSYEQYF. The DNA of the CDR3 is TGCAGTGCTAGAGATGACTATTCATACGAGCAGTACTTC.